Each of the 30 T cell receptor beta chains below was sequenced from the same sample in a study of T cells in Graves' hyperthyroidism and ophthalmopathy. Template material for amplifying TCR beta CDR3 regions consisted of RNA transcripts. First-round RT-PCR targeting the TCR CDR3 was performed with the HTBI primer set. TCRdb processed the multiplex PCR reads anew with MiXCR; each CDR3 protein has one entry. The table lists 300,000 to 450,000 distinct CDR3 sequences, around 13% of them singletons. Sequenced: blood. The receptor set was obtained from an older woman with Graves' hyperthyroidism.

This clonotype showed up many times. The V and J genes are TRBV18 and TRBJ2-5; D remains unclear. The germline gives CDR1 KGHSH, CDR2 LQKENI. Trimming took 4 bases from V and 1 from J, leaving 10 bases between them. The CDR3 extends over 14 amino acids. This CDR3 is CASSLPRTQETQYF. The CDR3 nucleotides read TGTGCCAGCTCACTCCCTCGGACCCAAGAGACCCAGTACTTC.

The CDR3 loop is CASSPNGDQPQHF. The CDR3 DNA reads TGTGCCAGCTCCCCAAATGGGGATCAGCCCCAGCATTTT. J is TRBJ1-5 and V is TRBV7-8; D remains ambiguous. With 8 bases removed from V and 5 bases from J, the gap between germline ends came to 13 bases. Germline V gene lookup returns CDR1 SGHVS and CDR2 FQNEAQ. The CDR3 runs 13 residues. Looking up the rest from reference TRBV7-8 and TRBJ1-5 gives the full variable domain: GAGVSQSPRYKVAKRGQDVALRCDPISGHVSLFWYQQALGQGPEFLTYFQNEAQLDKSGLPSDRFFAERPEGSVSTLKIQRTQQEDSAVYLCASSPNGDQPQHFGDGTRLSIL.

This clonotype was picked up a small number of times. The rearrangement links TRBV19 to TRBJ1-4; 8 positions agree with TRBD1. Per germline, CDR1 LNHDA and CDR2 SQIVND (reference sequence). The V and J ends lost 9 bases and 0 bases, in that order; junction bases with no gene match: 6. The CDR3 consists of 15 residues. The CDR3 here is CARHRGYATNEKLFF. CDR3 in DNA: TGTGCCAGGCACAGGGGGTATGCAACTAATGAAAAACTGTTTTTT.

This clonotype was counted many times. The gene calls are TRBV6-1 and TRBJ1-5; no reliable D call. Per the germline V gene, CDR1 is MNHNS and CDR2 is SASEGT. The V end was cut by 5 bases, the J end by 7 bases, with 9 bases between. The CDR3 totals 12 residues. The CDR3 nucleotides read TGTGCCAGCAGTCCCCTGGGGCAGCCCCAGCATTTT. As protein: CASSPLGQPQHF.

This clonotype showed up just a few times. This sequence joins TRBV20-1 and TRBJ2-3; D might be TRBD2 (6 bases). This CDR3 comprises 14 residues. Germline V lookup: CDR1 DFQATT, CDR2 SNEGSKA (reference sequence). The ends were cut back, 3 bases at V and 3 bases at J, with 13 bases in the middle. CDR3 protein: CSARRGRGTDTQYF. CDR3 in DNA: TGCAGTGCTAGGAGGGGCCGGGGGACAGATACGCAGTATTTT.

This clonotype was seen just once. This chain joins TRBV15 and TRBJ2-7; tentatively, D is TRBD2 (5 bases). Deletions cut 5 bases from V and 0 bases from J, with 11 bases between. There are 14 residues in the CDR3. Germline-derived CDR1 and CDR2 are LNHNV and YYDKDF (reference sequence). The CDR3 protein is CATSPRGYSYEQYF. The CDR3 DNA sequence: TGTGCCACCAGCCCAAGAGGGTACTCCTACGAGCAGTACTTC.

A note on this clonotype: It is unclear where the CDR3 begins or ends on the DNA, so no DNA is shown, and the CDR3 is as TCRdb lists it. The rearrangement uses TRBV6-1 and TRBJ2-3; TRBD1 reflects the table's D call only, with no check against the DNA. CDR1 is MNHNS and CDR2 is SASEGT in the germline V gene. The length of the CDR3 is 13 amino acids, counting both ends. The CDR3 protein is CASSEVGTGALYF.

This clonotype appeared many times. The chain couples TRBV14 to TRBJ2-2; 9 nucleotides line up with TRBD2. The J segment lost 1 base and the V segment lost 6 bases, leaving 3 bases of the junction unmatched. This CDR3 has 15 residues. Germline V gene data show CDR1 as SGHDN and CDR2 as FVKESK. CDR3 in amino acids: CASRPLAGNTGELFF. CDR3 bases: TGTGCCAGCAGACCACTAGCGGGGAACACCGGGGAGCTGTTTTTT. The full variable domain, its missing parts supplied by reference TRBV14 and TRBJ2-2, is EAGVTQFPSHSVIEKGQTVTLRCDPISGHDNLYWYRRVMGKEIKFLLHFVKESKQDESGMPNNRFLAERTGGTYSTLKVQPAELEDSGVYFCASRPLAGNTGELFFGEGSRLTVL.

The chain employs TRBV18 and TRBJ1-5, with D tentatively TRBD1 (5 bases). The CDR3 runs to 13 residues. Germline lookup yields CDR1 KGHSH and CDR2 LQKENI. V was pared by 3 bases and J by 6 bases, with 9 bases between. This chain's CDR3 is CASSPSGSQPQHF. CDR3 DNA sequence: TGTGCCAGCTCACCGTCAGGGAGTCAGCCCCAGCATTTT.

In regard to this clonotype: A single base separates this from a much larger clone, so it may be a read error. V is TRBV13 and J is TRBJ2-1; TRBD2 might be the D (6 bases). Germline V gives CDR1 PRHDT, CDR2 FYEKMQ (reference sequence). CDR3 size: 14 residues. V was shortened by 6 bases and J by 10 bases, with 19 bases between the two germline ends. DNA for the CDR3: TGTGCCAGCAGGCCGACGGGGGAGCCCTACGAGCAGTTCTTC. This sequence encodes CASRPTGEPYEQFF.

This clonotype was seen repeatedly, ten times or more. The V gene is TRBV5-8, the J gene TRBJ2-4; weak D call: TRBD2 (5 bases). V lost 2 bases and J lost 8, with 14 bases in between. The CDR3 has 14 residues. Germline V gene sequence: CDR1 SGHTS, CDR2 YDEGEE. This CDR3 reads CASSFSARRHIQYF. CDR3 nucleotides: TGTGCCAGCAGCTTTAGCGCCCGGCGGCACATTCAGTACTTC. Looking up the rest from reference TRBV5-8 and TRBJ2-4 gives the full variable domain: EAGVTQSPTHLIKTRGQQATLRCSPISGHTSVYWYQQALGLGLQFLLWYDEGEERNRGNFPPRFSGRQFPNYSSELNVNALELEDSALYLCASSFSARRHIQYFGAGTRLSVL.

The table lists this clonotype with many counts. The V call is TRBV3-1, the J call TRBJ2-1, with no clear D. CDR1 and CDR2 (germline): LGHDT, YNNKEL (reference sequence). V gave up 1 base and J gave up 5 bases, with 9 bases separating them. The CDR3 spans 14 residues. In DNA form, the CDR3 reads TGTGCCAGCAGCCAAGCTGTACAGAACAATGAGCAGTTCTTC. This sequence encodes CASSQAVQNNEQFF.

There are many counts of this clonotype. The V call is TRBV6-1, the J call TRBJ1-6; D perhaps matches TRBD1 (6 bases). The CDR3 loop spans 15 amino acids. Germline V gene lookup returns CDR1 MNHNS and CDR2 SASEGT. Trimming left V 1 base short and J 3 bases short, with 7 bases between. The CDR3 loop is CASSEEGHYNSPLHF. Here the CDR3 DNA reads TGTGCCAGCAGTGAAGAGGGACACTATAATTCACCCCTCCACTTT.

This clonotype was seen repeatedly, ten times or more. This chain links TRBV28 with TRBJ2-1, with TRBD2 identical over 7 bases. With V trimmed by 2 bases and J by 0 bases, 4 bases remained unmatched. Germline V gives CDR1 MDHEN, CDR2 SYDVKM. The CDR3 length is 16 residues. The CDR3 spells CASSLAGAGSYNEQFF. The CDR3 DNA is TGTGCCAGCAGTTTAGCGGGAGCCGGCTCCTACAATGAGCAGTTCTTC.

In this sample, this clonotype turned up many times. The V call is TRBV28, the J call TRBJ1-1, with D uncertain. The CDR3 is made up of 11 amino acids. Germline assignment: CDR1 MDHEN and CDR2 SYDVKM. The V and J ends lost 8 bases and 5 bases respectively, with 9 bases between them. CDR3 in DNA: TGTGCCAGCGGGTTTTGGACTGAAGCTTTCTTT. This encodes CASGFWTEAFF.

J is TRBJ2-7 and V is TRBV20-1; no definite D call. The ends were cut back, 7 bases at V and 3 bases at J, with 10 bases in the middle. Per germline, CDR1 DFQATT and CDR2 SNEGSKA (reference sequence). The CDR3 loop spans 11 amino acids. The CDR3 spells CSGGSYYEQYF. The CDR3 bases are TGCAGTGGAGGTAGCTACTACGAGCAGTACTTC.

In this sample, this clonotype turned up once. The chain uses TRBV28 and TRBJ2-7; 8 positions match TRBD1. Unmatched junction bases numbered 8, after V lost 7 bases and J lost 0 bases. The CDR3 has 15 amino acids. Germline values: CDR1 MDHEN, CDR2 SYDVKM. CDR3 coding DNA: TGTGCCAGCACTTGGGACAGGACGAGCTCCTACGAGCAGTACTTC. This encodes CASTWDRTSSYEQYF.

This clonotype was observed many times. V is TRBV7-2 and J is TRBJ2-7; 8 nucleotides match TRBD2. Per germline, CDR1 SGHTA and CDR2 FQGNSA. This CDR3 has 15 amino acids. V trimming: 3 bases; J trimming: 3 bases; junction bases outside the gene matches: 7. In DNA form, the CDR3 reads TGTGCCAGCAGCTTCGATAGCGGGATGAGCTACGAGCAGTACTTC. As protein: CASSFDSGMSYEQYF.

This clonotype was detected ten times or more. This chain connects TRBV11-2 to TRBJ2-7; TRBD2 is a possible D gene (7 bases). V lost 1 base and J lost 0, with 13 bases in between. The germline V gene has CDR1 SGHAT and CDR2 FQNNGV. CDR3 size: 16 residues. This CDR3 reads CASSLVRGGISYEQYF. The CDR3 DNA reads as TGTGCCAGCAGCTTAGTTCGCGGGGGCATCTCCTACGAGCAGTACTTC.

This clonotype was observed a handful of times. A junction boundary mismatches the germline segment, possibly from a read error. The chain employs TRBV5-4 and TRBJ2-5; D is perhaps TRBD1 (6 bases). This CDR3 has 16 residues. CDR1 is SGHNT and CDR2 is YYREEE in the germline V gene (reference sequence). The CDR3 sequence is CASSLRAGTNQETQYF. The CDR3 nucleotides read TGTGCTAGCAGCTTACGGGCCGGGACAAACCAAGAGACCCAGTACTTC.

This clonotype occurred many times. This chain connects TRBV20-1 to TRBJ2-6, with D possibly being TRBD2 (6 bases). CDR3 length: 16 amino acids. CDR1 is DFQATT and CDR2 is SNEGSKA in the germline V gene (reference sequence). Trimming removed 5 bases from V and 0 bases from J, with 14 bases in between. The CDR3 DNA is TGCAGTGCTCCACGGGGAGGCAACTCTGGGGCCAACGTCCTGACTTTC. Amino acid sequence: CSAPRGGNSGANVLTF.

This clonotype was seen more than once but under ten times. This may stem from a read error, because a much larger clone lies one nucleotide away. The chain has TRBV3-1 and TRBJ2-1; TRBD2 agrees at 7 bases. The CDR3 length is 15 residues. V shed 1 base, J shed 9 bases, and the junction held 9 bases outside the gene matches. Per germline, CDR1 LGHDT and CDR2 YNNKEL (reference sequence). The DNA for the CDR3 is TGTGCCAGCAGCCAAGGCACTGGCGGGAGTACTGAGCAGTTCTTC. Translation gives CASSQGTGGSTEQFF.

This clonotype has at least ten counts. J is TRBJ1-5 and V is TRBV20-1, with 7 bases matching TRBD1. Germline values: CDR1 DFQATT, CDR2 SNEGSKA (reference sequence). J lost 7 bases, V lost 6 bases, and 9 bases had no gene match. The CDR3 runs to 13 residues. The CDR3, as DNA: TGCAGTGCATTAACAGGGGTGGGACAGCCCCAGCATTTT. It encodes CSALTGVGQPQHF.

This clonotype occurred a few times. The chain uses TRBV20-1 and TRBJ1-5, with 8 bases fitting TRBD1. CDR3 length equals 14 residues. Germline lookup yields CDR1 DFQATT and CDR2 SNEGSKA (reference sequence). The V segment lost 5 bases and the J segment 1 base; nucleotides outside the gene matches: 4. The CDR3 bases are TGCAGTGCTGGTCAGGGGGCGAGCAATCAGCCCCAGCATTTT. Its protein product is CSAGQGASNQPQHF.

This clonotype was seen many times. V is TRBV11-2 and J is TRBJ1-5, with D possibly being TRBD1 (5 bases). Trimming pared 4 bases from V and 5 bases from J, leaving 9 bases between. CDR1 SGHAT and CDR2 FQNNGV come from the germline V gene. There are 13 residues in the CDR3. CDR3 region: CASSYARDQPQHF. The DNA of the CDR3 is TGTGCCAGCAGCTACGCCAGGGATCAGCCCCAGCATTTT.

This clonotype was recorded a few times. The chain joins TRBV6-4 to TRBJ1-1; perhaps TRBD1 as D (5 bases). Germline V lookup: CDR1 MRHNA, CDR2 SNTAGT. The CDR3 contains 13 residues. Trimming left V 5 bases short and J 1 base short, with 8 bases between. The CDR3 bases are TGTGCCAGCAGTAAGGGGACGAACACTGAAGCTTTCTTT. Its translation: CASSKGTNTEAFF.

The chain uses TRBV12-3 or TRBV12-4 and TRBJ2-1, with 7 bases matching TRBD2. This CDR3 is built from 15 residues. V lost 3 bases, J lost 4 bases, and 6 bases stayed unmatched. The CDR3 is CASSFASGMYNEQFF. In DNA form, the CDR3 reads TGTGCCAGCAGTTTCGCTAGCGGAATGTACAATGAGCAGTTCTTC.

This chain connects TRBV11-2 to TRBJ2-2; perhaps TRBD2 as D (7 bases). Germline V lookup: CDR1 SGHAT, CDR2 FQNNGV. V was cut by 5 bases and J by 6 bases, with 16 bases left in between. The CDR3 consists of 15 residues. The CDR3 spells CASSPGGGSSGELFF. CDR3 nucleotide sequence: TGTGCCAGCAGCCCGGGGGGCGGGAGCTCCGGGGAGCTGTTTTTT.

The DNA of the CDR3 is TGCAGTGTACAGCGGGAGGACTACTACGAGCAGTACTTC. Translation: CSVQREDYYEQYF. V gene TRBV20-1 combines with J gene TRBJ2-7; 9 nucleotides align to TRBD2. The CDR3 has 13 amino acids. The V segment lost 7 bases and the J segment 3 bases; nucleotides outside the gene matches: 7. CDR1 and CDR2 (germline): DFQATT, SNEGSKA (reference sequence).

This clonotype was seen at least ten times. The chain employs TRBV7-8 and TRBJ2-4; 11 nucleotides line up with TRBD2. Germline CDR1 reads SGHVS; CDR2 reads FQNEAQ. J lost 3 bases, V lost 5 bases, and 6 bases had no gene match. The CDR3 is 16 residues long. The CDR3 DNA is TGTGCCAGCAGCCCCGGGACTAGCGGCCACAAAAACATTCAGTACTTC. Translated: CASSPGTSGHKNIQYF.